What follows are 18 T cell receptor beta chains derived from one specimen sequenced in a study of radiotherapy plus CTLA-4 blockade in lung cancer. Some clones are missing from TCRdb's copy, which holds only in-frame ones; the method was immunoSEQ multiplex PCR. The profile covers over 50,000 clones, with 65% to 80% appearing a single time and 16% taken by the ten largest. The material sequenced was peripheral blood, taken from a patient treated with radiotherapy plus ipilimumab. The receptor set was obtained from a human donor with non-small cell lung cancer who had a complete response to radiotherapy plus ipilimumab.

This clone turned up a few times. Here the CDR3 DNA reads TGTGCCAGCAGCTCCAGGGCGGAAGCTAATGAAAAACTGTTTTTT. It translates to CASSSRAEANEKLFF. The V and J genes are TRBV7-9 and TRBJ1-4, with D tentatively TRBD1 (5 bases). Trimming left V 4 bases short and J 3 bases short, with 12 bases between. The CDR3 totals 15 residues. Germline CDR1 reads SEHNR; CDR2 reads FQNEAQ (reference sequence). Based on the CDR3 plus reference TRBV7-9 and TRBJ1-4, the full variable domain is DTGVSQNPRHKITKRGQNVTFRCDPISEHNRLYWYRQTLGQGPEFLTYFQNEAQLEKSRLLSDRFSAERPKGSFSTLEIQRTEQGDSAMYLCASSSRAEANEKLFFGSGTQLSVL.

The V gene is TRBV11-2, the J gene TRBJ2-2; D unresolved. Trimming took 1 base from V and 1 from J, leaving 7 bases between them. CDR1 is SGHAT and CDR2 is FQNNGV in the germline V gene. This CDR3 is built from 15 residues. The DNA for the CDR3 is TGTGCCAGCAGCTTAGCTGCCAGGAACACCGGGGAGCTGTTTTTT. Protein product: CASSLAARNTGELFF.

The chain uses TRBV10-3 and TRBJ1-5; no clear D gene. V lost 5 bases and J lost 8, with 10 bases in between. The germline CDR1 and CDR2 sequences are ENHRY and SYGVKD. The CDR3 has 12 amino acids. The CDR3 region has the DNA TGTGCCATCAGTACCGAATCGGAGCCCCAGCATTTT. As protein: CAISTESEPQHF.

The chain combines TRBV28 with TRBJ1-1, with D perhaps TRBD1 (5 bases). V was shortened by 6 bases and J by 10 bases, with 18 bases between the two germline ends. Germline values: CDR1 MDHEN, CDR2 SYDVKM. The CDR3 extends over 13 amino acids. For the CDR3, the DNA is TGTGCCAGCAGCCCACGAGGGGAGGTCGGAGCTTTCTTT. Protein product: CASSPRGEVGAFF.

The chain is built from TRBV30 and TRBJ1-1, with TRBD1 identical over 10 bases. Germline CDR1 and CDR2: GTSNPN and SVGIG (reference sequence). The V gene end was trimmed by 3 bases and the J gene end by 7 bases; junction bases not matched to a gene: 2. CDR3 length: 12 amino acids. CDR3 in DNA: TGTGCCTGGAGCGACAGGGGGCTTGAAGCTTTCTTT. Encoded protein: CAWSDRGLEAFF.

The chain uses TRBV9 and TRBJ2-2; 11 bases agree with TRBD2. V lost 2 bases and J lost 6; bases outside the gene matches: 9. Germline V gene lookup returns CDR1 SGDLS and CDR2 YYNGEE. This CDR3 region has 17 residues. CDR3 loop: CASSVTSGSSSPGELFF. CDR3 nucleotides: TGTGCCAGCAGCGTCACTAGCGGGAGTTCCTCGCCCGGGGAGCTGTTTTTT.

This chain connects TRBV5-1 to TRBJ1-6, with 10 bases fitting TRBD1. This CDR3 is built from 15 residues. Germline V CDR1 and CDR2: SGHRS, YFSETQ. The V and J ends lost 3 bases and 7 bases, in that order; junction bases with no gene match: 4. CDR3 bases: TGCGCCAGCAGCTCGGGGACAGGGGAAAATTCACCCCTCCACTTT. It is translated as CASSSGTGENSPLHF.

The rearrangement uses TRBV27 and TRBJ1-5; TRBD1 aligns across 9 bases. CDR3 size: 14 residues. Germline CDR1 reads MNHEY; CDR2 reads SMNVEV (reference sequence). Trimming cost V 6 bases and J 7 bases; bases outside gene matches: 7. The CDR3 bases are TGTGCCAGCAGACCGGACAGGGGTCAACAGCCCCAGCATTTT. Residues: CASRPDRGQQPQHF.

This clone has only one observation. The CDR3 nucleotides are TGTGCCAGCAGTCCCGGGACAGTGAACACTGAAGCTTTCTTT. Amino acid sequence: CASSPGTVNTEAFF. This chain joins TRBV6-5 and TRBJ1-1; 7 nucleotides agree with TRBD1. The CDR3 runs to 14 residues. After removal of 5 bases from V and 0 bases from J, the junction contained 3 bases not matched to a gene. The germline V gene has CDR1 MNHEY and CDR2 SVGAGI.

The CDR3 DNA reads as TGTGCCAGCAGCTTAGTCGGACAGGGGAGCACTGAAGCTTTCTTT. Its translation: CASSLVGQGSTEAFF. The chain employs TRBV7-9 and TRBJ1-1, with 9 bases that match TRBD1. J was trimmed by 4 bases and V by 1 base; bases with no gene match: 4. The CDR3 contains 15 residues. The germline V gene has CDR1 SEHNR and CDR2 FQNEAQ (reference sequence).

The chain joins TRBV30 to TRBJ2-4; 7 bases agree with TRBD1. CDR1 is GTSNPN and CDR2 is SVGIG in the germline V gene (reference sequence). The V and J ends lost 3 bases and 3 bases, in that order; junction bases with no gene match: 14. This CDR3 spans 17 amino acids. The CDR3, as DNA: TGTGCCTGGAGCTCGAAGGGGCCGACAGGGCTCAAAAACATTCAGTACTTC. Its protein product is CAWSSKGPTGLKNIQYF.

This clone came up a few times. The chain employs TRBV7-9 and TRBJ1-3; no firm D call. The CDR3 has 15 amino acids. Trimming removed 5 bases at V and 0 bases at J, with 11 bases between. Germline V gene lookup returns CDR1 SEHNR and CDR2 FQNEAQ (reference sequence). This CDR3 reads CASSQRRFSGNTIYF. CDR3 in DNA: TGTGCCAGCAGCCAGCGAAGATTCTCTGGAAACACCATATATTTT.

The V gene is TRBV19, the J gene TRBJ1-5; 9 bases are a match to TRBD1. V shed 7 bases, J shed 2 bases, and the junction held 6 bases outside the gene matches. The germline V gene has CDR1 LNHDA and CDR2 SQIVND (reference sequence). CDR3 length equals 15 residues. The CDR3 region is CASISDRGRNQPQHF. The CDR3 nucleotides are TGTGCCAGTATATCGGACAGGGGCCGCAATCAGCCCCAGCATTTT.

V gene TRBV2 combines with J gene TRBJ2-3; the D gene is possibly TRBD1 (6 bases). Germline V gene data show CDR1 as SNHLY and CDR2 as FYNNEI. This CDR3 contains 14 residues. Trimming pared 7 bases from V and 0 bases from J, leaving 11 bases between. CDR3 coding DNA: TGTGCCAGCAAGGGGGTCACTAGCACAGATACGCAGTATTTT. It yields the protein CASKGVTSTDTQYF. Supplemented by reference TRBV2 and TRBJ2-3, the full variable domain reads EPEVTQTPSHQVTQMGQEVILRCVPISNHLYFYWYRQILGQKVEFLVSFYNNEISEKSEIFDDQFSVERPDGSNFTLKIRSTKLEDSAMYFCASKGVTSTDTQYFGPGTRLTVL.

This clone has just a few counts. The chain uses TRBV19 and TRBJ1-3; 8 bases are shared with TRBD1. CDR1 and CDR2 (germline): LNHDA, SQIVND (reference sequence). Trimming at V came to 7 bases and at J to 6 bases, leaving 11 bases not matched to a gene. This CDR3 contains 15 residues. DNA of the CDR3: TGTGCCAGTACCCTTCTGGACAGGGTAGTAAACACCATATATTTT. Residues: CASTLLDRVVNTIYF. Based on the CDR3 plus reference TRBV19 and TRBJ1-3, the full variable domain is DGGITQSPKYLFRKEGQNVTLSCEQNLNHDAMYWYRQDPGQGLRLIYYSQIVNDFQKGDIAEGYSVSREKKESFPLTVTSAQKNPTAFYLCASTLLDRVVNTIYFGEGSWLTVV.

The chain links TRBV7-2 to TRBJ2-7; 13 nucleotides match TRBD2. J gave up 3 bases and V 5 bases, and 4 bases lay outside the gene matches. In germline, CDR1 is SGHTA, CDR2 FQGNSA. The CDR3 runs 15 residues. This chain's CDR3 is CASSPGTSGIYEQYV. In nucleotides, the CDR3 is TGTGCCAGCAGCCCAGGGACTAGCGGGATCTACGAGCAGTACGTC.

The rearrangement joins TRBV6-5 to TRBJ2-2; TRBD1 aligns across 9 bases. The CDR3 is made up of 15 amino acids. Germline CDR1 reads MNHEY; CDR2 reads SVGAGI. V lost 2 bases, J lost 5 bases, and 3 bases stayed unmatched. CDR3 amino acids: CASSYPTGGTGELFF. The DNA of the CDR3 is TGTGCCAGCAGTTACCCGACAGGGGGAACCGGGGAGCTGTTTTTT.

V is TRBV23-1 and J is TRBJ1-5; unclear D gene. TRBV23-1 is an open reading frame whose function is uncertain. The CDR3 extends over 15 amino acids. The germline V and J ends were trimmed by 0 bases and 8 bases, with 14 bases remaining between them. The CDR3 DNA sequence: TGCGCCAGCAGTCAATCGATCCGGGGAGTGGAGCCCCAGCATTTT. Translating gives CASSQSIRGVEPQHF.